This paragraph reports one TCR beta chain. What it binds is not known. This entry comes from a study of neoadjuvant nivolumab and ipilimumab in lung cancer. Across the study: Patients got nivolumab 3 mg/kg on days 1, 15 and 29; combination added ipilimumab 1 mg/kg day 1. Study-wide results and limits: Only a small number of samples underwent TCR sequencing. Pathologic regression was not significantly tied to TCR clonality.

The CDR3 is 12 amino acids. The V and J ends lost 6 bases and 2 bases respectively, with 4 bases between them. CDR1 and CDR2 from the germline V gene are MNHEY and SMNVEV (reference sequence). The table came from immunoSEQ multiplex PCR; TCRdb's copy has only in-frame clones and leaves some out. Here the sample spans about 6,900 clones, less than 85% being singletons. The chain is built from TRBV27 and TRBJ2-2; D gene ambiguous. The receptor comes from an adult with non-small cell lung cancer. The sample here was tumor tissue, taken after neoadjuvant nivolumab, alone or with ipilimumab, at or shortly before surgery. Here the CDR3 DNA reads TGTGCCAGCAGCCAAAACACCGGGGAGCTGTTTTTT. This translates into CASSQNTGELFF.